Listed here are 5 T cell receptor beta chains from one sample, sequenced in a study of response to subunit inactivated influenza vaccine. A single record per CDR3 protein comes from TCRdb applying MiXCR to the RT-PCR reads. This sample has hundreds of thousands of distinct CDR3 sequences, with 11% to 15% found just once. Material: PBMCs from blood, obtained approximately 15 days before vaccination. All receptors come from a man between 45 and 60 years old who received an inactivated influenza vaccine.

This clonotype was counted ten times or more. The chain links TRBV20-1 to TRBJ2-5; D perhaps matches TRBD2 (7 bases). The ends were cut back, 6 bases at V and 6 bases at J, with 17 bases in the middle. The CDR3 runs 13 residues. The germline V gene encodes CDR1 DFQATT and CDR2 SNEGSKA (reference sequence). The CDR3 protein is CSAPDSGEQTQYF. In DNA, the CDR3 is TGCAGTGCGCCGGACAGCGGGGAACAGACCCAGTACTTC.

This clonotype was observed a few times. This rearrangement joins TRBV6-1 to TRBJ1-6; D ambiguous. CDR1 is MNHNS and CDR2 is SASEGT in the germline V gene. CDR3 length: 13 residues. Trimming took off 6 bases at V and 8 bases at J, with 11 bases between the two ends. The CDR3 nucleotides are TGTGCCAGCAGGGGCCCCATGTATTCACCCCTCCACTTT. Amino acids: CASRGPMYSPLHF.

This clonotype was counted between two and nine times. This chain uses TRBV28 with TRBJ1-1; D uncertain. Trimming pared 1 base from V and 1 base from J, leaving 7 bases between. The CDR3 runs 14 residues. Per germline, CDR1 MDHEN and CDR2 SYDVKM. Here the CDR3 reads CASSLSQRNTEAFF. The CDR3 DNA reads TGTGCCAGCAGTTTATCCCAGAGGAACACTGAAGCTTTCTTT.

This chain links TRBV10-1 with TRBJ2-1, with TRBD2 matching 8 bases. Germline V CDR1 and CDR2: WNHNN, SYGVQD (reference sequence). CDR3 length: 15 amino acids. The junction had 6 bases not matched to a gene; V was cut back by 6 bases and J by 2 bases. The CDR3 spells CASSPGLAPYNEQFF. In DNA, the CDR3 is TGCGCCAGCAGCCCCGGACTAGCCCCCTACAATGAGCAGTTCTTC.

The V gene is TRBV10-3, the J gene TRBJ2-1; the D gene is possibly TRBD1 (5 bases). The CDR3 is 13 residues long. Germline CDR1 ENHRY, CDR2 SYGVKD. V was cut by 10 bases and J by 4 bases, with 14 bases left in between. The CDR3, as DNA: TGTGCCACGAGTGAGACAGCTTACAATGAGCAGTTCTTC. This encodes CATSETAYNEQFF.